These 23 T cell receptor beta chains share one sample of origin, sequenced in a study of cytomegalovirus exposure and HLA in healthy donors. A multiplex PCR was run with 60 Vbeta primers and 13 Jbeta primers. Generated by immunoSEQ multiplex PCR, the TCRdb table keeps only in-frame clones and is missing some. The profile shows under 250,000 clones, around 77% of them singletons. The specimen sequenced was PBMCs. Receptors were obtained from a woman aged 30 to 39 in good health and CMV-seronegative.

The chain joins TRBV5-6 to TRBJ1-6; D perhaps matches TRBD1 (5 bases). The CDR3 totals 15 residues. The germline V gene has CDR1 SGHDT and CDR2 YYEEEE. V was cut by 10 bases and J by 3 bases, with 17 bases left in between. The CDR3 sequence is CAYSSRRDYNSPLHF. In DNA, the CDR3 is TGTGCCTACAGCAGTCGCAGGGACTATAATTCACCCCTCCACTTT.

The chain uses TRBV6-6 and TRBJ2-5; D is undetermined. CDR1 is MNHNY, CDR2 SVGAGI, per germline (reference sequence). Trimming took 0 bases from V and 5 from J, leaving 10 bases between them. This CDR3 spans 14 amino acids. CDR3 in DNA: TGTGCCAGCAGTTACTCGACTCTTAAGGAGACCCAGTACTTC. This encodes CASSYSTLKETQYF.

The genes are TRBV19 and TRBJ1-3; tentatively, D is TRBD1 (6 bases). Trimming shortened V by 4 bases and J by 7 bases, and 14 bases separated the two germline ends. Looked up from germline, CDR1 is LNHDA and CDR2 is SQIVND (reference sequence). The CDR3 spans 14 residues. CDR3 amino acids: CASSTTGETNTIYF. CDR3 nucleotide sequence: TGTGCCAGTAGTACGACAGGCGAGACGAACACCATATATTTT.

The chain recombines TRBV14 with TRBJ2-7, with a possible D match to TRBD2 (5 bases). The CDR3 length is 14 residues. CDR1 is SGHDN, CDR2 FVKESK, per germline. The germline V and J ends were trimmed by 5 bases and 3 bases, with 14 bases remaining between them. CDR3 sequence: CASSVSGPYYEQYF. Here the CDR3 DNA reads TGTGCCAGCAGCGTAAGCGGACCCTACTACGAGCAGTACTTC.

The gene calls are TRBV5-1 and TRBJ2-5; TRBD2 agrees at 7 bases. The V segment lost 3 bases and the J segment 1 base; nucleotides outside the gene matches: 9. Germline CDR1 SGHRS, CDR2 YFSETQ. CDR3 length equals 16 residues. The CDR3 DNA sequence: TGCGCCAGCAGCTCGAACCCGGGGGGAACCCAAGAGACCCAGTACTTC. It codes for CASSSNPGGTQETQYF.

The rearrangement joins TRBV9 to TRBJ2-7; no definite D call. CDR3 length: 14 residues. The ends were cut back, 1 base at V and 5 bases at J, with 13 bases in the middle. The germline V gene has CDR1 SGDLS and CDR2 YYNGEE. CDR3 bases: TGTGCCAGCAGCGTAATCGGCACCAGCGACGAGCAGTACTTC. Translated: CASSVIGTSDEQYF.

This clone was counted a single time. This chain joins TRBV30 and TRBJ2-6; a weak D match, TRBD1 (6 bases). V was shortened by 4 bases and J by 0 bases, with 13 bases between the two germline ends. Germline V lookup: CDR1 GTSNPN, CDR2 SVGIG (reference sequence). The CDR3 is 16 residues long. The DNA of the CDR3 is TGTGCCTGGAAGGTGGGACACCTCTCTGGGGCCAACGTCCTGACTTTC. Protein sequence: CAWKVGHLSGANVLTF.

CDR3 sequence: CASSEPVSYEQYF. As DNA, the CDR3 is TGTGCCAGCAGTGAACCCGTGTCCTACGAGCAGTACTTC. The chain joins TRBV2 to TRBJ2-7; D not certain. CDR1 is SNHLY and CDR2 is FYNNEI in the germline V gene. CDR3 size: 13 residues. V was cut by 2 bases and J by 1 base, with 6 bases left in between.

V is TRBV19 and J is TRBJ1-5, with 7 bases that match TRBD1. The V segment lost 6 bases and the J segment 2 bases; nucleotides outside the gene matches: 13. CDR1 LNHDA and CDR2 SQIVND come from the germline V gene (reference sequence). CDR3 size: 17 residues. The CDR3 DNA follows: TGTGCCAGTAGCCTGGGGACAGTTGGATACCGCAATCAGCCCCAGCATTTT. Translated, it gives CASSLGTVGYRNQPQHF.

The genes are TRBV5-6 and TRBJ1-5; 9 bases align to TRBD1. The V gene end was trimmed by 3 bases and the J gene end by 0 bases; junction bases not matched to a gene: 10. The CDR3 spans 18 residues. CDR1 is SGHDT, CDR2 YYEEEE, per germline. In DNA, the CDR3 is TGTGCCAGCAGCTCGGGACAGGGATGGGATACTAGCAATCAGCCCCAGCATTTT. Amino acid sequence: CASSSGQGWDTSNQPQHF. Supplemented by reference TRBV5-6 and TRBJ1-5, the full variable domain reads DAGVTQSPTHLIKTRGQQVTLRCSPKSGHDTVSWYQQALGQGPQFIFQYYEEEERQRGNFPDRFSGHQFPNYSSELNVNALLLGDSALYLCASSSGQGWDTSNQPQHFGDGTRLSIL.

This chain joins TRBV7-6 and TRBJ2-7, with D tentatively TRBD2 (6 bases). V lost 8 bases and J 3 bases, leaving 17 bases between the germline ends. Germline V gives CDR1 SGHVS, CDR2 FNYEAQ. This CDR3 contains 14 residues. The CDR3 region has the DNA TGTGCCAGCCCCACGGCGGGAAAGTACTACGAGCAGTACTTC. Translated, it gives CASPTAGKYYEQYF.

The table lists this clone with a few counts. This chain links TRBV29-1 with TRBJ2-3; weak D call: TRBD1 (6 bases). The V gene lost 3 bases and the J gene lost 0 bases, with 10 bases spanning the gap. The CDR3 is 14 residues long. The germline V gene has CDR1 SQVTM and CDR2 ANQGSEA. CDR3 sequence (DNA): TGCAGCGTTGAGAGGGGGAGAAGCACAGATACGCAGTATTTT. Translating gives CSVERGRSTDTQYF.

This clone was detected only a few times. This rearrangement joins TRBV6-5 to TRBJ1-4; 10 nucleotides align to TRBD1. The V gene end was trimmed by 2 bases and the J gene end by 5 bases; junction bases not matched to a gene: 2. The CDR3 has 15 amino acids. Germline lookup yields CDR1 MNHEY and CDR2 SVGAGI. The CDR3: CASSYGDRGNEKLFF. As DNA, the CDR3 is TGTGCCAGCAGTTACGGGGACAGGGGAAATGAAAAACTGTTTTTT.

The rearrangement links TRBV4-1 to TRBJ2-3, with 9 nucleotides matching TRBD2. The V segment lost 4 bases and the J segment 2 bases; nucleotides outside the gene matches: 19. CDR3 length: 20 amino acids. The germline V gene has CDR1 MGHRA and CDR2 YSYEKL. Here the CDR3 reads CASSRDLAGMVPLNTDTQYF. The DNA of the CDR3 is TGCGCCAGCAGCCGGGACCTAGCGGGGATGGTTCCTCTCAACACAGATACGCAGTATTTT.

The V gene is TRBV2, the J gene TRBJ1-2, with TRBD1 identical over 7 bases. The CDR3 is made up of 14 amino acids. The V segment lost 5 bases and the J segment 4 bases; nucleotides outside the gene matches: 7. Germline V gene data show CDR1 as SNHLY and CDR2 as FYNNEI. Written as DNA, the CDR3 is TGTGCCAGCAGTCTCGACAGGGTTGTCTATGGCTACACCTTC. This translates into CASSLDRVVYGYTF.

The chain combines TRBV29-1 with TRBJ1-5, with D tentatively TRBD1 (5 bases). CDR1 SQVTM and CDR2 ANQGSEA come from the germline V gene. V was cut by 3 bases and J by 9 bases, with 15 bases left in between. CDR3 length equals 13 residues. In nucleotides, the CDR3 is TGCAGCGTTGATTTCACAGCGCAGGGGCCCCAGCATTTT. Translated: CSVDFTAQGPQHF.

This clone showed up just a few times. The V gene is TRBV6-5, the J gene TRBJ1-1; D uncertain. The length of the CDR3 is 15 residues. Germline values: CDR1 MNHEY, CDR2 SVGAGI. Trimming removed 6 bases at V and 7 bases at J, with 21 bases between. The CDR3 sequence: CASRFNYHPWVEAFF. The CDR3, as DNA: TGTGCCAGCAGGTTTAACTACCACCCCTGGGTTGAAGCTTTCTTT.

This clone has only a few counts. The chain links TRBV9 to TRBJ2-1; 9 bases match TRBD2. The germline CDR1 and CDR2 sequences are SGDLS and YYNGEE. Trimming removed 0 bases from V and 2 bases from J; junction bases left unmatched: 6. The CDR3 is made up of 17 amino acids. The CDR3 DNA reads TGTGCCAGCAGCGTAGGACTAGCGGAACGCCCCTACAATGAGCAGTTCTTC. Its translation is CASSVGLAERPYNEQFF.

V usage is TRBV6-5 and J usage is TRBJ2-5, with no clear D. The CDR3 extends over 15 amino acids. V was pared by 8 bases and J by 5 bases, with 21 bases between. Germline V lookup: CDR1 MNHEY, CDR2 SVGAGI. In nucleotides, the CDR3 is TGTGCCAGCCGGATCCGCGACACCCCAAGGGAGACCCAGTACTTC. Amino acid sequence: CASRIRDTPRETQYF.

This clone was counted between two and nine times. The CDR3 spells CASSVAGTGGRRGVSNYGYTF. As DNA, the CDR3 is TGTGCCAGCAGCGTAGCTGGGACAGGGGGGCGACGAGGGGTATCTAACTATGGCTACACCTTC. The chain carries TRBV9 and TRBJ1-2; the match to TRBD1 covers 11 bases. The J segment lost 0 bases and the V segment lost 0 bases, leaving 16 bases of the junction unmatched. Germline CDR1 SGDLS, CDR2 YYNGEE. The length of the CDR3 is 21 residues. The whole variable domain, remainder taken from reference TRBV9 and TRBJ1-2, is DSGVTQTPKHLITATGQRVTLRCSPRSGDLSVYWYQQSLDQGLQFLIQYYNGEERAKGNILERFSAQQFPDLHSELNLSSLELGDSALYFCASSVAGTGGRRGVSNYGYTFGSGTRLTVV.

The V call is TRBV9, the J call TRBJ1-2; D not resolved. The V end was cut by 3 bases, the J end by 4 bases, with 19 bases between. The CDR3 has 16 amino acids. CDR1 is SGDLS, CDR2 YYNGEE, per germline. The CDR3 loop reads CASSDFPRTLSYGYTF. The CDR3 nucleotides read TGTGCCAGCAGCGACTTTCCCCGGACTCTGTCCTATGGCTACACCTTC.

This sequence joins TRBV6-5 and TRBJ1-2, with 8 nucleotides matching TRBD1. Germline V lookup: CDR1 MNHEY, CDR2 SVGAGI. CDR3 size: 12 residues. The V gene end was trimmed by 5 bases and the J gene end by 8 bases; junction bases not matched to a gene: 4. CDR3 residues: CASSQGAWGYTF. The DNA of the CDR3 is TGTGCCAGCAGTCAGGGGGCCTGGGGCTACACCTTC.

The chain has TRBV9 and TRBJ2-5; D may be TRBD2 (6 bases). This CDR3 region has 13 residues. Germline V lookup: CDR1 SGDLS, CDR2 YYNGEE. V was pared by 7 bases and J by 3 bases, with 13 bases between. The chain's CDR3 is CASGRPSEETQYF. DNA for the CDR3: TGTGCCAGCGGGAGACCTAGCGAAGAGACCCAGTACTTC.